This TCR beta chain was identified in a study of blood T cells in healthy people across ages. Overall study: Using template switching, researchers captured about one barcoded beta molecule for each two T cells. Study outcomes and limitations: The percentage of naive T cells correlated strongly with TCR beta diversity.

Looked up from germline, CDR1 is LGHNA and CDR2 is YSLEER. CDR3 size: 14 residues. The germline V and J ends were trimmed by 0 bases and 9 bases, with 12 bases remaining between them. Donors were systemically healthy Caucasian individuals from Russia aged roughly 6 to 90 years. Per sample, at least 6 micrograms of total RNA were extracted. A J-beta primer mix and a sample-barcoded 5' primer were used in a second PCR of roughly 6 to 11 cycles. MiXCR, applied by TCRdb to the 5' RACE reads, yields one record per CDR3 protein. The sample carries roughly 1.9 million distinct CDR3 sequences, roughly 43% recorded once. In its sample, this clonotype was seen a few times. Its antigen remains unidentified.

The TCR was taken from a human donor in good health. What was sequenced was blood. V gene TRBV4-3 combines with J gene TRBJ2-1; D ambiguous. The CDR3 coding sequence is TGCGCCAGCAGCCAAGATTTTTTATTCGGTGAGCAGTTCTTC. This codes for CASSQDFLFGEQFF.